Below are 10 T cell receptor beta chains sequenced from a single sample in a study of blood T cell repertoires in COVID-19. Sequenced by immunoSEQ multiplex PCR; TCRdb stores in-frame clones only, minus some. Of fewer than 250,000 clones in the sample, approximately 86% were seen once. Input material: peripheral blood. The receptors were sampled from a man aged 25-45 years with acute or convalescent COVID-19.

V gene TRBV5-4 combines with J gene TRBJ1-4; D unresolved. Germline CDR1 SGHNT, CDR2 YYREEE (reference sequence). CDR3 size: 14 residues. V shed 1 base and J shed 3 bases, with 7 bases lying between them. CDR3 residues: CASSLRGANEKLFF. The CDR3 DNA reads TGTGCCAGCAGCTTGAGAGGCGCTAATGAAAAACTGTTTTTT.

This clone was seen once. V usage is TRBV28 and J usage is TRBJ2-3; D gene ambiguous. This CDR3 has 12 residues. Per the germline V gene, CDR1 is MDHEN and CDR2 is SYDVKM. V lost 5 bases and J lost 6, with 9 bases in between. DNA of the CDR3: TGTGCCAGCAGTACCCACACGGATACGCAGTATTTT. Amino acid sequence: CASSTHTDTQYF.

The chain couples TRBV5-6 to TRBJ2-7, with a possible D match to TRBD1 (6 bases). The CDR3 totals 14 residues. V was shortened by 0 bases and J by 4 bases, with 11 bases between the two germline ends. Germline V gene data show CDR1 as SGHDT and CDR2 as YYEEEE. The CDR3 loop reads CASSLATGHYEQYF. In DNA, the CDR3 is TGTGCCAGCAGCTTGGCGACAGGCCATTACGAGCAGTACTTC.

The chain joins TRBV5-1 to TRBJ2-7; 11 bases are shared with TRBD1. The CDR3 contains 14 residues. Germline CDR1 and CDR2: SGHRS and YFSETQ. V gave up 4 bases and J gave up 2 bases; unmatched junction bases: 2. The CDR3 spells CASSMGQGAYEQYF. Here the CDR3 DNA reads TGCGCCAGCAGCATGGGACAGGGGGCCTACGAGCAGTACTTC. The whole variable domain, filled in from reference TRBV5-1 and TRBJ2-7, reads KAGVTQTPRYLIKTRGQQVTLSCSPISGHRSVSWYQQTPGQGLQFLFEYFSETQRNKGNFPGRFSGRQFSNSRSEMNVSTLELGDSALYLCASSMGQGAYEQYFGPGTRLTVT.

The rearrangement links TRBV18 to TRBJ1-4; D ambiguous. Trimming removed 0 bases at V and 3 bases at J, with 14 bases between. The CDR3 loop spans 17 amino acids. The germline CDR1 and CDR2 sequences are KGHSH and LQKENI. In DNA, the CDR3 is TGTGCCAGCTCACCACCGGTGGCTTCTAGGCCTAATGAAAAACTGTTTTTT. This sequence encodes CASSPPVASRPNEKLFF.

This clone was recorded only once. The chain employs TRBV6-6 and TRBJ2-3; TRBD1 aligns across 7 bases. The germline CDR1 and CDR2 sequences are MNHNY and SVGAGI (reference sequence). This CDR3 is built from 16 residues. V shed 2 bases, J shed 1 base, and the junction held 6 bases outside the gene matches. CDR3 DNA: TGTGCCAGCAGTTACGCAGGGCAGGGGGGCACAGATACGCAGTATTTT. As protein: CASSYAGQGGTDTQYF.

The chain employs TRBV7-9 and TRBJ2-1; 7 bases line up with TRBD1. Germline assignment: CDR1 SEHNR and CDR2 FQNEAQ (reference sequence). The ends lost 1 base at V and 5 bases at J; junction bases unmatched: 2. The length of the CDR3 is 14 residues. CDR3 protein: CASSLGDRHNEQFF. CDR3 DNA: TGTGCCAGCAGCTTAGGGGACAGACACAATGAGCAGTTCTTC.

V is TRBV5-1 and J is TRBJ1-6; D possibly corresponds to TRBD1 (6 bases). Trimming shortened V by 4 bases and J by 4 bases, and 12 bases separated the two germline ends. The CDR3 length is 15 residues. Per germline, CDR1 SGHRS and CDR2 YFSETQ. The CDR3 reads CASSAYQGYNSPLHF. CDR3 in DNA: TGCGCCAGCAGCGCGTACCAGGGGTATAATTCACCCCTCCACTTT. The variable domain in full, completed from reference TRBV5-1 and TRBJ1-6, reads KAGVTQTPRYLIKTRGQQVTLSCSPISGHRSVSWYQQTPGQGLQFLFEYFSETQRNKGNFPGRFSGRQFSNSRSEMNVSTLELGDSALYLCASSAYQGYNSPLHFGNGTRLTVT.

The gene calls are TRBV7-2 and TRBJ2-7, with TRBD2 identical over 9 bases. The CDR3 has 14 residues. Germline V lookup: CDR1 SGHTA, CDR2 FQGNSA. J was trimmed by 6 bases and V by 5 bases; bases with no gene match: 8. CDR3 loop: CASSGGTSSVEQYF. CDR3 coding DNA: TGTGCCAGCAGCGGAGGGACTAGCTCCGTCGAGCAGTACTTC.

The J gene is TRBJ2-2, the V gene TRBV4-1, with D maybe TRBD1 (5 bases). The CDR3 runs 17 residues. The V end lost 3 bases, the J end lost 6 bases, and 20 bases lay between the germline ends. Looked up from germline, CDR1 is MGHRA and CDR2 is YSYEKL. CDR3 coding DNA: TGCGCCAGCAGCCAGGTCAGGGTAAAGTCGAGGTCCGGGGAGCTGTTTTTT. Translated: CASSQVRVKSRSGELFF.